The 21 T cell receptor beta chains listed next were all sequenced from one sample in a study of cytomegalovirus exposure and HLA in healthy donors. PCR was performed using 60 Vbeta and 13 Jbeta primers. Sequencing was performed with immunoSEQ multiplex PCR; in TCRdb, only in-frame clones are kept and a portion is missing. The sample gives about 100,000 clones, roughly 75% of which show up once; 7.3% is in the top ten. Sequencing was carried out using PBMCs. These receptors all stem from a man aged 30 to 45 in good health and CMV-seronegative.

This chain connects TRBV5-5 to TRBJ2-2; 9 bases are a match to TRBD2. Germline CDR1 reads SGHKS; CDR2 reads YYEKEE (reference sequence). The CDR3 has 16 residues. V shed 4 bases and J 6 bases; nucleotides not matched to a gene: 10. The CDR3 coding sequence is TGTGCCAGCAGCCTACGAGGAAGCGGGGGGCCCGGGGAGCTGTTTTTT. As protein: CASSLRGSGGPGELFF.

CDR3 DNA sequence: TGCGCCAGCAGCTTGTTGGAGCGGGAAAGGGGTGAGCAGTTCTTC. It encodes CASSLLERERGEQFF. This chain joins TRBV5-1 and TRBJ2-1; 7 nucleotides align to TRBD2. Germline CDR1 SGHRS, CDR2 YFSETQ. The CDR3 loop spans 15 amino acids. J lost 9 bases, V lost 1 base, and 10 bases had no gene match.

The genes are TRBV10-2 and TRBJ2-7; 8 bases match TRBD2. The CDR3 totals 15 residues. The germline V gene has CDR1 WSHSY and CDR2 SAAADI. The V gene end was trimmed by 6 bases and the J gene end by 4 bases; junction bases not matched to a gene: 11. CDR3 protein: CASSGTRRESYEQYF. CDR3 DNA: TGCGCCAGCAGCGGGACTAGACGCGAATCGTACGAGCAGTACTTC.

This clone was observed a few times. The rearrangement uses TRBV30 and TRBJ2-1; possibly TRBD2 for D (5 bases). CDR3 size: 15 residues. V was shortened by 3 bases and J by 4 bases, with 16 bases between the two germline ends. The V gene's germline CDR1 is GTSNPN and CDR2 SVGIG (reference sequence). The CDR3 region has the DNA TGTGCCTGGAGGGTGTATGGTGGGAGATACAATGAGCAGTTCTTC. Its translation: CAWRVYGGRYNEQFF. The whole variable domain, filled in from reference TRBV30 and TRBJ2-1, reads SQTIHQWPATLVQPVGSPLSLECTVEGTSNPNLYWYRQAAGRGLQLLFYSVGIGQISSEVPQNLSASRPQDRQFILSSKKLLLSDSGFYLCAWRVYGGRYNEQFFGPGTRLTVL.

This chain uses TRBV11-2 with TRBJ2-7; possible D gene TRBD2, 6 bases. The CDR3 runs 15 residues. Germline CDR1 reads SGHAT; CDR2 reads FQNNGV. V dropped 5 bases and J dropped 6 bases, with 20 bases sitting between them. The CDR3 DNA is TGTGCCAGCAGCCTCACCCGGGAGAGCACGGGCGAGCAGTACTTC. Its translation is CASSLTRESTGEQYF.

The chain employs TRBV4-1 and TRBJ2-1; TRBD1 aligns across 9 bases. With 3 bases clipped from V and 1 base from J, the junction kept 1 base outside the gene matches. Germline CDR1 is MGHRA and CDR2 is YSYEKL. The CDR3 is made up of 15 amino acids. CDR3 residues: CASSQGQGSYNEQFF. The CDR3 DNA follows: TGCGCCAGCAGCCAGGGACAGGGTTCCTACAATGAGCAGTTCTTC.

The rearrangement uses TRBV5-1 and TRBJ2-3, with TRBD2 matching 16 bases. CDR1 and CDR2 (germline): SGHRS, YFSETQ. CDR3 length: 15 residues. Trimming took 4 bases from V and 6 from J; bases not matched to a gene: 2. CDR3 coding DNA: TGCGCCAGCAGCCCGGGACTAGCGGGGGGGGATACGCAGTATTTT. Translated, it gives CASSPGLAGGDTQYF.

In DNA, the CDR3 is TGTGCCAGCAGGTCGACGTCGGAGGACTACGAGCAGTACTTC. Protein sequence: CASRSTSEDYEQYF. This chain joins TRBV27 and TRBJ2-7, with D perhaps matching TRBD2 (5 bases). This CDR3 is 14 amino acids long. Trimming removed 6 bases from V and 3 bases from J, with 15 bases in between. Germline CDR1 is MNHEY and CDR2 is SMNVEV (reference sequence).

This rearrangement joins TRBV7-2 to TRBJ2-5, with D perhaps TRBD1 (6 bases). CDR1 SGHTA and CDR2 FQGNSA come from the germline V gene. The CDR3 runs to 13 residues. With 6 bases removed from V and 5 bases from J, the gap between germline ends came to 13 bases. CDR3 sequence: CASRYRVGETQYF. The CDR3 DNA sequence: TGTGCCAGCAGATACAGGGTTGGGGAGACCCAGTACTTC.

Comments on this clone: This sample includes further DNA sequences coding for the same CDR3. The chain joins TRBV14 to TRBJ2-1; 7 bases line up with TRBD1. V trimming: 0 bases; J trimming: 4 bases; junction bases outside the gene matches: 6. Germline V gene lookup returns CDR1 SGHDN and CDR2 FVKESK. There are 16 residues in the CDR3. In nucleotides, the CDR3 is TGTGCCAGCAGCCAAGACCCGGGGACAGCTTACAATGAGCAGTTCTTC. It is translated as CASSQDPGTAYNEQFF.

Only a few counts were recorded for this clone. The rearrangement uses TRBV11-1 and TRBJ1-1; 10 bases are a match to TRBD1. The V segment lost 5 bases and the J segment 3 bases; nucleotides outside the gene matches: 9. CDR3 length: 16 amino acids. Germline CDR1 is SGHAT and CDR2 is FQDESV (reference sequence). This CDR3 reads CASSPTTGQGDTEAFF. CDR3 DNA: TGTGCCAGCAGCCCTACCACCGGACAGGGGGACACTGAAGCTTTCTTT. Full variable domain (rest looked up from reference TRBV11-1 and TRBJ1-1): EAEVAQSPRYKITEKSQAVAFWCDPISGHATLYWYRQILGQGPELLVQFQDESVVDDSQLPKDRFSAERLKGVDSTLKIQPAELGDSAMYLCASSPTTGQGDTEAFFGQGTRLTVV.

The CDR3 protein is CASSQATGATQPQHF. The DNA of the CDR3 is TGTGCCAGCAGCCAAGCCACAGGGGCAACTCAGCCCCAGCATTTT. The rearrangement links TRBV4-2 to TRBJ1-5; 7 bases match TRBD1. The CDR3 contains 15 residues. CDR1 and CDR2 from the germline V gene are LGHNA and YNFKEQ. V lost 1 base, J lost 6 bases, and 6 bases stayed unmatched.

The chain recombines TRBV4-3 with TRBJ1-6, with D maybe TRBD1 (5 bases). V was clipped by 0 bases and J by 5 bases, with 14 bases between them. The CDR3 length is 17 residues. From germline, CDR1 is LGHNA and CDR2 YSLEER. CDR3 sequence: CASSQEASGQNNSPLHF. CDR3 in DNA: TGCGCCAGCAGCCAAGAGGCGTCAGGGCAAAATAATTCACCCCTCCACTTT.

This chain joins TRBV2 and TRBJ1-5, with a tentative D call TRBD1 (6 bases). V lost 7 bases to trimming and J lost 6 bases, with 13 bases between them. This CDR3 has 13 residues. CDR1 is SNHLY and CDR2 is FYNNEI in the germline V gene. CDR3 nucleotides: TGTGCCAGCAAGGGGGTGATTACTCAGCCCCAGCATTTT. It is translated as CASKGVITQPQHF.

The V and J genes are TRBV7-2 and TRBJ2-7, with a weak D call TRBD1 (6 bases). The CDR3 spans 15 residues. Germline-derived CDR1 and CDR2 are SGHTA and FQGNSA. V was shortened by 4 bases and J by 2 bases, with 15 bases between the two germline ends. CDR3 nucleotides: TGTGCCAGCAGCTCAACCGGGACACCGACCTACGAGCAGTACTTC. Translating gives CASSSTGTPTYEQYF.

The chain employs TRBV18 and TRBJ1-6; 8 nucleotides match TRBD1. J lost 8 bases, V lost 5 bases, and 5 bases had no gene match. CDR3 length: 14 amino acids. Germline V gene lookup returns CDR1 KGHSH and CDR2 LQKENI. CDR3: CASSSTTGDSPLHF. CDR3 nucleotides: TGTGCCAGCTCATCAACGACAGGGGATTCACCCCTCCACTTT.

Only one count was recorded for this clone. The chain couples TRBV14 to TRBJ2-3; 12 bases map to TRBD2. V trimming: 0 bases; J trimming: 10 bases; junction bases outside the gene matches: 5. The CDR3 loop spans 15 amino acids. The germline V gene has CDR1 SGHDN and CDR2 FVKESK. The CDR3 DNA is TGTGCCAGCAGCCAAGATCCTAGCGGGAGGGCGTCGCAGTATTTT. Its protein product is CASSQDPSGRASQYF.

The chain is built from TRBV7-9 and TRBJ1-2; 7 bases are a match to TRBD1. From germline, CDR1 is SEHNR and CDR2 FQNEAQ (reference sequence). The CDR3 length is 13 residues. Trimming took 5 bases from V and 3 from J; bases not matched to a gene: 3. CDR3 residues: CASSPGQHYGYTF. CDR3 coding DNA: TGTGCCAGCAGCCCGGGACAGCACTATGGCTACACCTTC.

The rearrangement links TRBV29-1 to TRBJ2-7; D is uncertain. In germline, CDR1 is SQVTM, CDR2 ANQGSEA. The CDR3 spans 13 residues. Trimming shortened V by 7 bases and J by 5 bases, and 18 bases separated the two germline ends. CDR3 in DNA: TGCAGCGCCAAACCCGGCCCCCGGGACGAGCAGTACTTC. Protein: CSAKPGPRDEQYF.

The gene calls are TRBV14 and TRBJ1-2; unclear D gene. The CDR3 extends over 14 amino acids. V gave up 0 bases and J gave up 8 bases, with 13 bases separating them. Germline assignment: CDR1 SGHDN and CDR2 FVKESK. CDR3 nucleotides: TGTGCCAGCAGCCAAGATATGAGGGTTGGGGGCTACACCTTC. Translated: CASSQDMRVGGYTF.

The chain joins TRBV7-6 to TRBJ2-7; TRBD1 might be the D (6 bases). From germline, CDR1 is SGHVS and CDR2 FNYEAQ. This CDR3 is 14 amino acids long. Trimming left V 0 bases short and J 6 bases short, with 12 bases between. CDR3 protein: CASSLAAEGGEQYF. CDR3 coding DNA: TGTGCCAGCAGCTTAGCGGCGGAAGGGGGCGAGCAGTACTTC.